The present T cell receptor beta chain was sequenced within a study of cytotoxic CD8 clonotypes in ibrutinib-treated CLL (dated by TCRdb to the early 2020s). For the study in its entirety: In this cohort, 15 patients were treatment-naive and some 10 were relapsed/refractory, while about 17 had unmutated IGHV. Cryopreserved peripheral blood mononuclear cells were collected before treatment, at response, and at either disease progression or sustained remission. Longitudinal samples were available for 26 of the 86 trial participants. Every remission and progressive disease sample was obtained while ibrutinib was still being received by the patients. Partial responses were observed in roughly 25 patients and complete responses in 2; after a median follow-up of around 64 months, remission was maintained in approximately 14 patients and progression was observed in roughly 12. On average, each sample yielded some 250,000 productive templates and over 90,000 productive rearrangements. Response samples were obtained after a median of around 11 months of treatment, with a range of about 6 to 36 months. On the study overall, not on this receptor specifically: Baseline clonality exceeded that of age-matched healthy donors and correlated strongly with circulating CD8+ T-cell counts. Public clonotypes were rare and either shrank or stayed stable during treatment, and the rise in clonality at ibrutinib response reflected expansion of private clonotypes. Clonality increased at ibrutinib response, stayed stable in sustained remission, and fell back toward baseline at progression. Sampling times were not matched between sustained-remission and progressing patients, and lymph node repertoires were not studied.

Notes on this clone: It lacks a known antigen. Base qualities are not recorded, but no much larger clone differs from it by a single base.

What the time point label conveys for this sample: progressive disease on ibrutinib. For TCR beta library preparation, roughly 2 micrograms of genomic DNA were extracted from the cryopreserved PBMCs. Longitudinal blood samples from CLL patients on ibrutinib monotherapy underwent high-throughput TCR beta sequencing. Patients were enrolled in a phase 2 open-label single-center ibrutinib monotherapy trial. On a MiSeq, deep resolution sequencing aimed for a depth between 1 in 1 million and 1 in 200,000 T cells, with each clonotype covered approximately 10x on average. The immunoSEQ hsTCRB Kit was used to generate TCR beta libraries. In the source study's methods: The data were analyzed with ImmunoSEQ Analyzer and ImmunoSEQ Data Assistant, and V, D and J gene assignments followed IMGT definitions. Clonality, which ranges from 0 to 1, was calculated by subtracting the normalized Shannon entropy of productive rearrangement frequencies from one. Only overrepresented clonotypes making up at least 0.05% of the repertoire of each patient were included in the public clonotype analysis. Around 14 repertoires from age-matched healthy donors, obtained from immuneACCESS, served as clonality controls. TCRdb mirrors the immuneACCESS table, restricted to in-frame sequences. Some clones are absent from its copies; in checked studies, under half trace to an unresolved V gene, and the reason for the others is unknown. That table is the source of V, J and clone size, and D and trimming were worked out from the DNA. Across this sample there are over 250,000 clones, with 70% to 80% seen only once. 5.6% of the sample lies in the top ten.

The CDR3 holds 14 amino acids from the cysteine to the phenylalanine. The kept DNA is CDR3 alone, 42 bases in frame from the first base. V is reduced by 3 bases and J by 4 bases, leaving a spacing of 11 bases between them. The germline V gene gives CDR1 as SGHVS and CDR2 as FNYEAQ. This receptor was identified in a human donor with chronic lymphocytic leukemia. Sample: PBMCs, taken at disease progression, from a patient treated with ibrutinib. The chain is assembled from TRBV7-6 and TRBJ2-3; the D gene is perhaps TRBD2, from 5 matching bases. Read as DNA, the sequence is TGTGCCAGCAGCTTGAACGGGAAGGCAGATACGCAGTATTTT. The resulting protein is CASSLNGKADTQYF.